The present T cell receptor (beta chain) was sequenced within a study of shared clonotypes between healthy human individuals. V shed 0 bases and J shed 1 base, with 8 bases lying between them. CDR1 is SGHRS and CDR2 is YFSETQ in the germline V gene. The CDR3 has 15 amino acids. The protocol was immunoSEQ multiplex PCR, while the TCRdb copy is restricted to in-frame clones and leaves out a portion. The sample holds 550,000 to 850,000 clones; approximately 79% are singletons and the top ten take approximately 1.6%. Comments on this clone: Other DNA sequences of this sample code for an identical CDR3.

This receptor was identified in a woman in her thirties in good health. Sequenced material: memory CD4+ T cells sorted from blood. Specified subset: CD45RA-negative fraction. V usage is TRBV5-1 and J usage is TRBJ2-1; D remains ambiguous. The CDR3, as DNA: TGCGCCAGCAGCTTGGACAGTATTTCCTACAATGAGCAGTTCTTC. It codes for CASSLDSISYNEQFF.